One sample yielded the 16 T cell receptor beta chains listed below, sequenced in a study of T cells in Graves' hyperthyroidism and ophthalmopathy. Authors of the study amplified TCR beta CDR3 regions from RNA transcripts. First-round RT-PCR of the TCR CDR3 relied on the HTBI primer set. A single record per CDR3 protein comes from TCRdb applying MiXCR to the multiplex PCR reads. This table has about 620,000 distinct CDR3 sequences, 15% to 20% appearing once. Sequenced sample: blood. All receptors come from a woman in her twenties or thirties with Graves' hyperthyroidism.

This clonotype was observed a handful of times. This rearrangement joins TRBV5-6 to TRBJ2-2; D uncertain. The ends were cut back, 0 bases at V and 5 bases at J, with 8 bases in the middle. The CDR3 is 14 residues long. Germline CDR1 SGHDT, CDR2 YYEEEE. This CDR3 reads CASSLGTLTGELFF. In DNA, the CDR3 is TGTGCCAGCAGCTTGGGGACCTTAACCGGGGAGCTGTTTTTT.

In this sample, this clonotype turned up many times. The CDR3 nucleotides are TGTGCCAGCAGCGTGGGTCGGGGGTCCTACGAGCAGTACTTC. Its protein is CASSVGRGSYEQYF. The chain carries TRBV6-1 and TRBJ2-7; D possibly corresponds to TRBD2 (6 bases). CDR3 length equals 14 residues. The V end lost 6 bases, the J end lost 1 base, and 13 bases lay between the germline ends. Germline V gene data show CDR1 as MNHNS and CDR2 as SASEGT.

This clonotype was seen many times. CDR3 protein: CASSHRLAGADNEQFF. In nucleotides, the CDR3 is TGTGCCAGCAGCCACCGACTAGCGGGAGCGGACAATGAGCAGTTCTTC. The chain links TRBV7-9 to TRBJ2-1; TRBD2 aligns across 12 bases. The CDR3 consists of 16 residues. Germline V gene lookup returns CDR1 SEHNR and CDR2 FQNEAQ (reference sequence). Losses at the gene ends were 5 bases for V and 5 bases for J; bases not matched to a gene: 7.

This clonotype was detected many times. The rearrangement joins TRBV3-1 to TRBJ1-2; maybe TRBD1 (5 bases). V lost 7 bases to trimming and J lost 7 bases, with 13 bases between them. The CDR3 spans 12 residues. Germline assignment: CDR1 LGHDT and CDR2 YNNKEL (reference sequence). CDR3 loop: CASTLVGGGYTF. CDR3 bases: TGTGCCAGCACCCTTGTGGGGGGTGGCTACACCTTC.

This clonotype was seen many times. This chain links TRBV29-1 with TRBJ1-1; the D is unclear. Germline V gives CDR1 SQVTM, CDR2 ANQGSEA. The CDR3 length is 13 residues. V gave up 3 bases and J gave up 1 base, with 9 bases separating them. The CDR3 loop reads CSVEDGKNTEAFF. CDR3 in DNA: TGCAGCGTTGAGGACGGGAAGAACACTGAAGCTTTCTTT.

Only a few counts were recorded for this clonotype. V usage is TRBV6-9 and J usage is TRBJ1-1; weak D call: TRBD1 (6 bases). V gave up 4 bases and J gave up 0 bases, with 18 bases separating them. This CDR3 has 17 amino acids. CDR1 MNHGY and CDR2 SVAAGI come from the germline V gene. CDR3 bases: TGTGCCAGCAGTTCGAGGGGGGGGGGGGACCTGAACACTGAAGCTTTCTTT. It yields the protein CASSSRGGGDLNTEAFF.

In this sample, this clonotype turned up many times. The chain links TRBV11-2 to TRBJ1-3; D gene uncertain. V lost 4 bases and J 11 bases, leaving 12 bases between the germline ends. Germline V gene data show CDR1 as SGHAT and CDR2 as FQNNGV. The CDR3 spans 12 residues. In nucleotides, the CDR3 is TGTGCCAGCAGCTCCCGTTTGAGCGCCATATATTTT. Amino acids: CASSSRLSAIYF.

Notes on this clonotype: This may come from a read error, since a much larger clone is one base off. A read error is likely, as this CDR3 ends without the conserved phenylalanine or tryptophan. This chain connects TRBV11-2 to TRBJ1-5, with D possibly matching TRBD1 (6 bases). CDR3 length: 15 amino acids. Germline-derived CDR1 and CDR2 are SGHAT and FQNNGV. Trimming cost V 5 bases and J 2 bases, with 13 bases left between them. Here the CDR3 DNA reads TGTGCCAGCAGCCTGGGGGCGGTGGGCAATCAGCCCCAGCATTCT. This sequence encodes CASSLGAVGNQPQHS.

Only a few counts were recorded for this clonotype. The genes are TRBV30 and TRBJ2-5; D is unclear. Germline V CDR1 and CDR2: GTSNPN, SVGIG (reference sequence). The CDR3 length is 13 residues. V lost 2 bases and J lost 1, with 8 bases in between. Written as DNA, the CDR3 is TGTGCCTGGAGTAATTTAGCCCAAGAGACCCAGTACTTC. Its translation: CAWSNLAQETQYF.

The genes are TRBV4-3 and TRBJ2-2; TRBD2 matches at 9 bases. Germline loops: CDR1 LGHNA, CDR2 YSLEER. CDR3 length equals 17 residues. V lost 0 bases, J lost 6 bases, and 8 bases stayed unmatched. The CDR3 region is CASSQDLREGTAGELFF. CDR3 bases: TGCGCCAGCAGCCAAGATTTGCGGGAGGGCACGGCCGGGGAGCTGTTTTTT.

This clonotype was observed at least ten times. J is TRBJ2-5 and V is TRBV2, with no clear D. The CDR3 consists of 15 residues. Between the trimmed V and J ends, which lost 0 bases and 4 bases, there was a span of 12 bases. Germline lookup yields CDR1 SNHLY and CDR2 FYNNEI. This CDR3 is CASSEATRPRETQYF. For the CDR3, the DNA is TGTGCCAGCAGTGAAGCAACCCGGCCCCGAGAGACCCAGTACTTC.

The CDR3 DNA follows: TGCAGCGTCACAGGGCCTACCTACGAGCAGTACTTC. It yields the protein CSVTGPTYEQYF. The rearrangement joins TRBV29-1 to TRBJ2-7; D might be TRBD1 (6 bases). V was cut by 6 bases and J by 2 bases, with 11 bases left in between. The germline gives CDR1 SQVTM, CDR2 ANQGSEA. CDR3 size: 12 residues.

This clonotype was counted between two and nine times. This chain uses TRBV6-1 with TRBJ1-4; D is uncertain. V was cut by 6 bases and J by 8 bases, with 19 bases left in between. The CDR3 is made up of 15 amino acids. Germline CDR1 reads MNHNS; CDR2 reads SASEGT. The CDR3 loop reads CASSPWVASGEKLFF. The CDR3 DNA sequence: TGTGCCAGCAGCCCATGGGTAGCGTCGGGGGAAAAACTGTTTTTT.

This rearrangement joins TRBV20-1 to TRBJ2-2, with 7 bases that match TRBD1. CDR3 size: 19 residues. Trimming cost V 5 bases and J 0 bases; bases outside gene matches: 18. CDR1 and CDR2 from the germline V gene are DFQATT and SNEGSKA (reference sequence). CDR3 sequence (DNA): TGCAGTGCTTACCCACGTTTTGGGACAGCTACCGCGAACACCGGGGAGCTGTTTTTT. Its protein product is CSAYPRFGTATANTGELFF.

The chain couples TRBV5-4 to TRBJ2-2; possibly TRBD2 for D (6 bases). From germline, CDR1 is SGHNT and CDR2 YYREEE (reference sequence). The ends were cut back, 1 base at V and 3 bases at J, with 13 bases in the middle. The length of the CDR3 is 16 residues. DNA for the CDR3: TGTGCCAGCAGCTTGCAGGCTAGCGCGGACACCGGGGAGCTGTTTTTT. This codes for CASSLQASADTGELFF.

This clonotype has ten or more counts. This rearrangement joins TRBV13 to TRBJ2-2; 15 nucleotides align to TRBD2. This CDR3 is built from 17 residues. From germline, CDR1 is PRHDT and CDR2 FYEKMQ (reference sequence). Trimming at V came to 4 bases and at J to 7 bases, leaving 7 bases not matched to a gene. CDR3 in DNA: TGTGCCAGCAGCTCGGACGGGACTAGCGGGAGGAACGGGGAGCTGTTTTTT. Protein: CASSSDGTSGRNGELFF.